This T cell receptor (beta chain) is from a study of OX40 agonist ivuxolimab in advanced cancers. Whole-study context: The study reported partial responses in three patients: one hepatocellular carcinoma, two cutaneous melanoma.

The table came from immunoSEQ multiplex PCR; TCRdb's copy has only in-frame clones and leaves some out. The sample records about 69,000 clones, approximately 90% being singletons. This clone was recorded once. This CDR3 spans 11 amino acids. CDR1 is LNHDA, CDR2 SQIVND, per germline (reference sequence). The ends lost 10 bases at V and 6 bases at J; junction bases unmatched: 5. The gene calls are TRBV19 and TRBJ1-1; 7 bases agree with TRBD1. The material sequenced was CD4+ or CD8+ T cells sorted from blood, taken in a trial of the OX40 agonist ivuxolimab. The source of this sequence is an adult with an advanced solid tumor such as melanoma, head and neck, liver or kidney cancer. CDR3 sequence reads: CATRRGPEAFF. The CDR3 region has the DNA TGTGCCACCCGGAGGGGGCCTGAAGCTTTCTTT.